One sample yielded the 5 T cell receptor beta chains listed below, sequenced in a study of shared clonotypes between healthy human individuals. Method: immunoSEQ multiplex PCR; TCRdb's copy keeps in-frame clones and lacks some. The sample consists of millions of clones, 85% to 95% of them appearing once. The sample was naive CD4+ T cells sorted from blood. Subset meaning: CD45RA+ positively selected. The receptors derive from a man younger than 35 in good health.

J is TRBJ2-7 and V is TRBV6-5; D is ambiguous. Trimming pared 6 bases from V and 5 bases from J, leaving 20 bases between. Germline assignment: CDR1 MNHEY and CDR2 SVGAGI. This CDR3 has 15 amino acids. CDR3 bases: TGTGCCAGCAGCCCCACCTCGCCTAGTTTTCACGAGCAGTACTTC. Its protein product is CASSPTSPSFHEQYF.

This clone was counted a single time. The V call is TRBV6-6, the J call TRBJ2-7; 7 bases line up with TRBD2. CDR1 and CDR2 (germline): MNHNY, SVGAGI (reference sequence). This CDR3 region has 14 residues. After removal of 10 bases from V and 2 bases from J, the junction contained 11 bases not matched to a gene. The CDR3: CAIGPGGRTYEQYF. DNA of the CDR3: TGTGCCATCGGGCCGGGGGGTAGGACCTACGAGCAGTACTTC.

The gene calls are TRBV11-1 and TRBJ2-7; tentatively, D is TRBD2 (6 bases). V lost 1 base, J lost 0 bases, and 10 bases lay in between. Germline V gene data show CDR1 as SGHAT and CDR2 as FQDESV (reference sequence). The CDR3 spans 15 residues. CDR3 DNA: TGTGCCAGCAGCTTAGACGGGGGAAACTCCTACGAGCAGTACTTC. Translated, it gives CASSLDGGNSYEQYF.

Only a few counts were recorded for this clone. The rearrangement links TRBV2 to TRBJ1-6; no firm D call. The ends were cut back, 5 bases at V and 4 bases at J, with 9 bases in the middle. The CDR3 totals 14 residues. The V gene's germline CDR1 is SNHLY and CDR2 FYNNEI. CDR3 sequence: CASSFTAYNSPLHF. The CDR3 DNA reads TGTGCCAGCAGTTTTACAGCTTATAATTCACCCCTCCACTTT.

This clone was recorded only once. The gene calls are TRBV5-6 and TRBJ1-5, with TRBD1 identical over 7 bases. J lost 3 bases, V lost 0 bases, and 3 bases had no gene match. The CDR3 has 15 amino acids. The germline CDR1 and CDR2 sequences are SGHDT and YYEEEE. CDR3 nucleotide sequence: TGTGCCAGCAGCTTGGGAGACAGGGTCAATCAGCCCCAGCATTTT. Translated, it gives CASSLGDRVNQPQHF.